The clone carrying this T cell receptor beta chain occurred once. Its specificity is unknown. Clones were read by immunoSEQ multiplex PCR, and TCRdb kept only the in-frame ones, dropping some. Altogether over 150,000 clones are present, roughly 86% being singletons, with the ten largest covering approximately 2%. This record belongs to a study of cytotoxic CD8 clonotypes in ibrutinib-treated CLL. Whole-study context: Sequencing produced an average of about 280,000 productive templates and under 100,000 productive rearrangements per sample.

After removal of 3 bases from V and 5 bases from J, the junction contained 14 bases not matched to a gene. CDR3 size: 17 residues. Germline CDR1 SGDLS, CDR2 YYNGEE. Study-wide results and limits: Few clonotypes were public, and these shrank or held steady under treatment.

This TCR came from a human donor with chronic lymphocytic leukemia. The chain is built from TRBV9 and TRBJ1-1, with 9 bases identical to TRBD1. Sequenced here: PBMCs, sampled after 12 months of ibrutinib treatment. CDR3 nucleotide sequence: TGTGCCAGCAGCGGACGACCGGGACAGGGCTGGGCAACTGAAGCTTTCTTT. It encodes CASSGRPGQGWATEAFF.